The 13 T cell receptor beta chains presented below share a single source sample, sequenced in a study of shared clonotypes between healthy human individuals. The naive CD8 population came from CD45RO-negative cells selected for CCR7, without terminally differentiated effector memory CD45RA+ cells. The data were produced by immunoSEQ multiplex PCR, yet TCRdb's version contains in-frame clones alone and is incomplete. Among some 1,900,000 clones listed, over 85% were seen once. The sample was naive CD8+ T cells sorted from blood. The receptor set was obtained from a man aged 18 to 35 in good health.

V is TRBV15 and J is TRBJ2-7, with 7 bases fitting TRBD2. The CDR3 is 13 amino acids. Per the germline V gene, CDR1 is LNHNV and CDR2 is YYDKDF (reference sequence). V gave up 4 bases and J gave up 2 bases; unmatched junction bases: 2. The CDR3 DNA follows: TGTGCCACCAGCAAGGGGAGGGCCTACGAGCAGTACTTC. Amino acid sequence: CATSKGRAYEQYF. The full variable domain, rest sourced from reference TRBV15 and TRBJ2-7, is DAMVIQNPRYQVTQFGKPVTLSCSQTLNHNVMYWYQQKSSQAPKLLFHYYDKDFNNEADTPDNFQSRRPNTSFCFLDIRSPGLGDTAMYLCATSKGRAYEQYFGPGTRLTVT.

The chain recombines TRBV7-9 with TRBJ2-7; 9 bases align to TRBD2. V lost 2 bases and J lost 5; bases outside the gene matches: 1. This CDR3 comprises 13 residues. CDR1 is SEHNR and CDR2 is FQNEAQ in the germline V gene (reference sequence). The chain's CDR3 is CASSLLAGHEQYF. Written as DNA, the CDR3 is TGTGCCAGCAGCTTACTAGCGGGGCACGAGCAGTACTTC. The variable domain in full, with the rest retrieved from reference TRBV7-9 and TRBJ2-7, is DTGVSQNPRHKITKRGQNVTFRCDPISEHNRLYWYRQTLGQGPEFLTYFQNEAQLEKSRLLSDRFSAERPKGSFSTLEIQRTEQGDSAMYLCASSLLAGHEQYFGPGTRLTVT.

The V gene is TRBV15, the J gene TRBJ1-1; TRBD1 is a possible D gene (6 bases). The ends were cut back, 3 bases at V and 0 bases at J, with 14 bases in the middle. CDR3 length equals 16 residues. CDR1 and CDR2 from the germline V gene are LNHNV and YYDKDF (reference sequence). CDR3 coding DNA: TGTGCCACCAGCAGGGACGCCGGACAGTTGAACACTGAAGCTTTCTTT. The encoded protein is CATSRDAGQLNTEAFF.

CDR3 DNA: TGTGCCAGCAGTCCTCTTCCAACACCGAGCTCCTACGAGCAGTACTTC. Translated, it gives CASSPLPTPSSYEQYF. The V gene is TRBV2, the J gene TRBJ2-7; D remains unclear. CDR1 SNHLY and CDR2 FYNNEI come from the germline V gene. Deletions cut 5 bases from V and 0 bases from J, with 17 bases between. CDR3 length: 16 amino acids.

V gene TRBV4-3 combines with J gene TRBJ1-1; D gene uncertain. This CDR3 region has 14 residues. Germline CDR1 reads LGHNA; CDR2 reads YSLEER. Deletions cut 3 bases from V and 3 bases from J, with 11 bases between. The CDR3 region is CASSQGTSHTEAFF. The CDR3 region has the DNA TGCGCCAGCAGCCAGGGCACCTCTCACACTGAAGCTTTCTTT.

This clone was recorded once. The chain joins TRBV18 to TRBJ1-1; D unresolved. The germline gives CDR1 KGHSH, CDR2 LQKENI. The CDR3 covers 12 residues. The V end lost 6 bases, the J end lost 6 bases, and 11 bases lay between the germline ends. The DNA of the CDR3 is TGTGCCAGCTCCGGACTTAGCCCTGAAGCTTTCTTT. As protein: CASSGLSPEAFF.

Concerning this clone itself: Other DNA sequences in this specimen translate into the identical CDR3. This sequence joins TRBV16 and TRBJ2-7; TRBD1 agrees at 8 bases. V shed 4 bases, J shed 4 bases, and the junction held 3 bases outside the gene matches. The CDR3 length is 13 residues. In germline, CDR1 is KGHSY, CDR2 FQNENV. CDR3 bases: TGTGCCAGCAGCCGTGACAGGGGTTACGAGCAGTACTTC. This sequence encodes CASSRDRGYEQYF.

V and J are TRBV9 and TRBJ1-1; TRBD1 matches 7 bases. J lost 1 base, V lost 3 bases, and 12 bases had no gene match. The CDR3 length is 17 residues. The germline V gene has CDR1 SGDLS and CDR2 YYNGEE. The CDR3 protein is CASSAGTGVRSNTEAFF. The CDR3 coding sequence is TGTGCCAGCAGCGCGGGAACAGGGGTAAGGTCGAACACTGAAGCTTTCTTT.

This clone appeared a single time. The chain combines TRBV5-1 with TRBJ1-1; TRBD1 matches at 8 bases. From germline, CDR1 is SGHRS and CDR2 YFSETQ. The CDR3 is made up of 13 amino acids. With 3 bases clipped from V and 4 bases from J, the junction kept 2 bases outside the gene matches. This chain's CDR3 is CASSSTGVTEAFF. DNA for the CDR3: TGCGCCAGCAGCTCGACAGGGGTCACTGAAGCTTTCTTT.

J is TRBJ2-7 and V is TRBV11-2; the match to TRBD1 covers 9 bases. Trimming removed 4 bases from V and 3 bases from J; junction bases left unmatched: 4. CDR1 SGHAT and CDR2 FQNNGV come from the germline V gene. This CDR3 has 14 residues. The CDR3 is CASSSGTGLYEQYF. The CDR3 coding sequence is TGTGCCAGCAGCTCCGGGACAGGGCTCTACGAGCAGTACTTC.

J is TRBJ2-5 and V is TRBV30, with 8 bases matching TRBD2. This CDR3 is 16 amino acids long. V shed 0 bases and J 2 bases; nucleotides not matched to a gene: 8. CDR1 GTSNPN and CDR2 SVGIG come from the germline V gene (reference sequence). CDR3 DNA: TGTGCCTGGAGTGTACCGGGGGGGCTGGCGCAAGAGACCCAGTACTTC. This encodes CAWSVPGGLAQETQYF.

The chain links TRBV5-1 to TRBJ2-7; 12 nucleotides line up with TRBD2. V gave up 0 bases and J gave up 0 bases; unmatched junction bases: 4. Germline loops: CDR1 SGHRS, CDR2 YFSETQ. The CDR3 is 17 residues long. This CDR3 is CASSLAGTSGYSYEQYF. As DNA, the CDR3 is TGCGCCAGCAGCTTGGCCGGGACTAGCGGGTACTCCTACGAGCAGTACTTC.

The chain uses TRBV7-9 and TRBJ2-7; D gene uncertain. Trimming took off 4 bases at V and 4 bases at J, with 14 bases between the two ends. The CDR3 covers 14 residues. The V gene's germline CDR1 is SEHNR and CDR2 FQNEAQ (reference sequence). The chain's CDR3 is CASSSSSTSYEQYF. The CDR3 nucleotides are TGTGCCAGCAGCTCATCTTCGACATCTTACGAGCAGTACTTC. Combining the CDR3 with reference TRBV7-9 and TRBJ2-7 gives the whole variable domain DTGVSQNPRHKITKRGQNVTFRCDPISEHNRLYWYRQTLGQGPEFLTYFQNEAQLEKSRLLSDRFSAERPKGSFSTLEIQRTEQGDSAMYLCASSSSSTSYEQYFGPGTRLTVT.